Presented here are 6 T cell receptor beta chains from one specimen sequenced in a study of shared clonotypes between healthy human individuals. Using immunoSEQ multiplex PCR, the repertoire was profiled, and TCRdb retains in-frame clones only, with some absent. Here the sample spans roughly 490,000 clones, 75% to 85% being singletons. Input material: PBMCs. The origin of the receptors is a woman in her thirties or forties in good health. Some clones in this sample may be carry-over from other donors' samples.

This sequence joins TRBV6-4 and TRBJ1-2, with D tentatively TRBD1 (6 bases). Trimming stripped 3 bases from V and 6 bases from J, with 17 bases between. This CDR3 spans 15 amino acids. Per germline, CDR1 MRHNA and CDR2 SNTAGT. Written as DNA, the CDR3 is TGTGCCAGCAGTGAGTCCCCTGAGGGGGAGAATGGCTACACCTTC. Translating it yields CASSESPEGENGYTF.

The V call is TRBV27, the J call TRBJ2-3, with 10 positions matching TRBD2. Germline V gives CDR1 MNHEY, CDR2 SMNVEV (reference sequence). The trim removed 3 bases at V and 4 bases at J, leaving 7 bases unmatched. The CDR3 contains 16 residues. CDR3 region: CASSFLSGRGADTQYF. The CDR3 DNA reads as TGTGCCAGCAGTTTTCTGAGCGGGAGGGGGGCAGATACGCAGTATTTT.

This chain uses TRBV19 with TRBJ2-7; 10 nucleotides line up with TRBD1. The CDR3 is 14 residues long. Germline V gives CDR1 LNHDA, CDR2 SQIVND (reference sequence). Germline trimming cut 8 bases from V and 2 bases from J; bases unmatched to any gene: 6. CDR3 nucleotide sequence: TGTGCCAGTCGGGACAGGGGCTCAACCTACGAGCAGTACTTC. Protein: CASRDRGSTYEQYF. Full variable domain (remainder filled in from reference TRBV19 and TRBJ2-7): DGGITQSPKYLFRKEGQNVTLSCEQNLNHDAMYWYRQDPGQGLRLIYYSQIVNDFQKGDIAEGYSVSREKKESFPLTVTSAQKNPTAFYLCASRDRGSTYEQYFGPGTRLTVT.

V is TRBV28 and J is TRBJ1-1, with D unclear. Germline V lookup: CDR1 MDHEN, CDR2 SYDVKM. V gave up 2 bases and J gave up 1 base, with 8 bases separating them. There are 14 residues in the CDR3. CDR3 DNA sequence: TGTGCCAGCAGTTTAGTCAGGAGGAACACTGAAGCTTTCTTT. Residues: CASSLVRRNTEAFF.

The chain links TRBV4-3 to TRBJ1-2; possibly TRBD1 for D (6 bases). Between the trimmed V and J ends, which lost 4 bases and 4 bases, there was a span of 10 bases. Germline CDR1 LGHNA, CDR2 YSLEER. The length of the CDR3 is 13 residues. CDR3 nucleotides: TGCGCCAGCAGCCCCTCCAGGGGCTATGGCTACACCTTC. This codes for CASSPSRGYGYTF.

Here the CDR3 DNA reads TGTGCCAGCAGCCCTGTAGCTACCGCGAACACCGGGGAGCTGTTTTTT. It translates to CASSPVATANTGELFF. The chain recombines TRBV9 with TRBJ2-2, with D hard to call. The V and J ends lost 4 bases and 0 bases respectively, with 13 bases between them. In germline, CDR1 is SGDLS, CDR2 YYNGEE. There are 16 residues in the CDR3.